The 23 T cell receptor beta chains in this list originate from one sample, sequenced in a study of blood T cell repertoires in COVID-19. Profiling relied on immunoSEQ multiplex PCR, and the TCRdb table lists in-frame clones only, not all of them. The sample has tens of thousands of clones, around nine tenths seen once. The sample consisted of peripheral blood. The receptors shown here come from a human donor in a cohort sampled during active COVID-19.

The rearrangement links TRBV14 to TRBJ2-5; TRBD1 might be the D (6 bases). V was shortened by 0 bases and J by 5 bases, with 16 bases between the two germline ends. CDR3 length: 16 amino acids. The V gene's germline CDR1 is SGHDN and CDR2 FVKESK. The CDR3, as DNA: TGTGCCAGCAGCCAAGATAAAGGACTGAGGGGGGAGACCCAGTACTTC. This sequence encodes CASSQDKGLRGETQYF.

This clone was seen a single time. This sequence joins TRBV20-1 and TRBJ2-7; possible D gene TRBD2, 5 bases. This CDR3 region has 13 residues. The germline gives CDR1 DFQATT, CDR2 SNEGSKA (reference sequence). V lost 3 bases and J 2 bases, leaving 11 bases between the germline ends. CDR3 region: CSASYPGTYEQYF. CDR3 sequence (DNA): TGCAGTGCTAGTTACCCCGGGACCTACGAGCAGTACTTC.

This clone was observed a single time. The gene calls are TRBV5-1 and TRBJ2-1; no firm D call. This CDR3 is 14 amino acids long. In germline, CDR1 is SGHRS, CDR2 YFSETQ. The V gene lost 1 base and the J gene lost 8 bases, with 13 bases spanning the gap. The CDR3 protein is CASSLRDSPYEQFF. CDR3 bases: TGCGCCAGCAGCTTGCGAGATAGTCCCTATGAGCAGTTCTTC.

This clone was seen a few times. The gene calls are TRBV29-1 and TRBJ2-7; TRBD1 matches 9 bases. Trimming at V came to 7 bases and at J to 3 bases, leaving 4 bases not matched to a gene. This CDR3 has 12 amino acids. Germline V gene sequence: CDR1 SQVTM, CDR2 ANQGSEA. The CDR3 reads CSARTGDYEQYF. The CDR3 DNA is TGCAGCGCCAGGACAGGGGACTACGAGCAGTACTTC.

The CDR3 DNA reads as TGTGCCAGCAGCCATCGTTTGGGCCTCACCGGGGAGCTGTTTTTT. This sequence encodes CASSHRLGLTGELFF. The chain is built from TRBV3-1 (or the pseudogene TRBV3-2) and TRBJ2-2; the D is unclear. V was shortened by 3 bases and J by 4 bases, with 12 bases between the two germline ends. Germline loops: CDR1 LGHDT, CDR2 YNNKEL (reference sequence). This CDR3 is built from 15 residues.

The chain combines TRBV3-1 (or the pseudogene TRBV3-2) with TRBJ1-6; 8 nucleotides line up with TRBD1. Trimming cost V 5 bases and J 10 bases; bases outside gene matches: 10. The germline V gene has CDR1 LGHDT and CDR2 YNNKEL (reference sequence). CDR3 length equals 15 residues. The CDR3 coding sequence is TGTGCCAGCAGCGGAACAGGGGGTTCGAGGTCACCCCTCCACTTT. Its protein is CASSGTGGSRSPLHF.

V is TRBV3-1 (or the pseudogene TRBV3-2) and J is TRBJ1-5; 9 nucleotides match TRBD1. The CDR3 loop spans 18 amino acids. V shed 0 bases and J 0 bases; nucleotides not matched to a gene: 6. Looked up from germline, CDR1 is LGHDT and CDR2 is YNNKEL (reference sequence). CDR3 in DNA: TGTGCCAGCAGCCAAGAAGGACAGGGGAATTATAGCAATCAGCCCCAGCATTTT. Protein product: CASSQEGQGNYSNQPQHF.

The chain has TRBV28 and TRBJ1-2, with 9 bases fitting TRBD1. The CDR3 extends over 15 amino acids. Per the germline V gene, CDR1 is MDHEN and CDR2 is SYDVKM. With V trimmed by 2 bases and J by 4 bases, 5 bases remained unmatched. The CDR3 protein is CASSLSLGQGYGYTF. DNA for the CDR3: TGTGCCAGCAGTTTAAGTCTGGGACAGGGCTATGGCTACACCTTC.

This clone appeared once. Here the CDR3 reads CASVVEFNYGYTF. The CDR3 DNA sequence: TGTGCCAGCGTCGTGGAGTTTAACTATGGCTACACCTTC. This chain uses TRBV2 with TRBJ1-2; D uncertain. V lost 8 bases and J 1 base, leaving 11 bases between the germline ends. Looked up from germline, CDR1 is SNHLY and CDR2 is FYNNEI. The length of the CDR3 is 13 residues.

The chain uses TRBV13 and TRBJ1-2; maybe TRBD1 (5 bases). Germline V CDR1 and CDR2: PRHDT, FYEKMQ (reference sequence). The CDR3 has 16 amino acids. V was trimmed by 4 bases and J by 0 bases, leaving 15 bases between them. CDR3 in amino acids: CASSSGQGRANYGYTF. The CDR3 nucleotides read TGTGCCAGCAGCTCCGGTCAGGGTCGGGCTAACTATGGCTACACCTTC.

The rearrangement joins TRBV5-5 to TRBJ2-7; 8 positions agree with TRBD1. The CDR3 covers 15 residues. V was clipped by 1 base and J by 3 bases; unmatched bases: 6. CDR1 SGHKS and CDR2 YYEKEE come from the germline V gene (reference sequence). As DNA, the CDR3 is TGTGCCAGCAGCTTGCTTCGCGGGACAGGCTACGAGCAGTACTTC. Residues: CASSLLRGTGYEQYF.

CDR3 amino acids: CSVARGGVSTEAFF. CDR3 bases: TGCAGCGTTGCCCGGGGAGGAGTTAGCACTGAAGCTTTCTTT. The rearrangement uses TRBV29-1 and TRBJ1-1; no clear D. Germline lookup yields CDR1 SQVTM and CDR2 ANQGSEA. This CDR3 contains 14 residues. The germline V and J ends were trimmed by 4 bases and 4 bases, with 16 bases remaining between them.

This rearrangement joins TRBV27 to TRBJ2-3; D is perhaps TRBD1 (5 bases). V lost 6 bases and J lost 4, with 20 bases in between. The CDR3 runs to 16 residues. Germline V CDR1 and CDR2: MNHEY, SMNVEV (reference sequence). As DNA, the CDR3 is TGTGCCAGCAGCCTAGACAGAACCTTAGGCGCAGATACGCAGTATTTT. Its protein is CASSLDRTLGADTQYF.

The rearrangement joins TRBV11-2 to TRBJ2-1; 9 positions agree with TRBD2. This CDR3 region has 17 residues. V shed 5 bases and J 7 bases; nucleotides not matched to a gene: 15. Germline CDR1 and CDR2: SGHAT and FQNNGV. CDR3 amino acids: CASSPLYGREGLNEQFF. The CDR3 DNA reads as TGTGCCAGCAGCCCCTTATATGGGCGGGAGGGCCTAAATGAGCAGTTCTTC. The whole variable domain, filled in from reference TRBV11-2 and TRBJ2-1, reads EAGVAQSPRYKIIEKRQSVAFWCNPISGHATLYWYQQILGQGPKLLIQFQNNGVVDDSQLPKDRFSAERLKGVDSTLKIQPAKLEDSAVYLCASSPLYGREGLNEQFFGPGTRLTVL.

This clone was found a few times. The CDR3 bases are TGTGCCGGAAGATGGACAGGGATTAACTATGGCTACACCTTC. The encoded protein is CAGRWTGINYGYTF. V gene TRBV30 combines with J gene TRBJ1-2; 8 bases align to TRBD1. CDR1 GTSNPN and CDR2 SVGIG come from the germline V gene (reference sequence). The CDR3 is 14 residues long. V shed 8 bases, J shed 1 base, and the junction held 9 bases outside the gene matches.

This chain connects TRBV5-6 to TRBJ2-7; no clear D gene. Germline CDR1 reads SGHDT; CDR2 reads YYEEEE. CDR3 length equals 14 residues. V was clipped by 4 bases and J by 2 bases, with 13 bases between them. The CDR3: CASSLLERPYEQYF. The CDR3 nucleotides are TGTGCCAGCAGCCTTCTGGAGCGCCCCTACGAGCAGTACTTC.

This clone has only one observation. This chain links TRBV6-6 with TRBJ1-2, with 7 nucleotides matching TRBD1. The CDR3 is made up of 13 amino acids. The ends lost 7 bases at V and 6 bases at J; junction bases unmatched: 8. Germline V CDR1 and CDR2: MNHNY, SVGAGI (reference sequence). CDR3 residues: CASIPGGSNGYTF. CDR3 coding DNA: TGTGCCAGCATCCCAGGGGGAAGTAATGGCTACACCTTC.

The chain has TRBV7-9 and TRBJ2-7; D is possibly TRBD2 (6 bases). The length of the CDR3 is 16 residues. Germline loops: CDR1 SEHNR, CDR2 FQNEAQ (reference sequence). Trimming took 5 bases from V and 2 from J, leaving 19 bases between them. CDR3 sequence (DNA): TGTGCCAGCAGCATCGTTGGAGGGTCCGGGCCCTACGAGCAGTACTTC. Its translation: CASSIVGGSGPYEQYF.

The chain is built from TRBV2 and TRBJ2-4; TRBD2 aligns across 9 bases. The germline CDR1 and CDR2 sequences are SNHLY and FYNNEI. Unmatched junction bases numbered 12, after V lost 8 bases and J lost 7 bases. The length of the CDR3 is 15 residues. CDR3 coding DNA: TGTGCCAGCGGGGTAGCGGGGGCCTATGGTAACATTCAGTACTTC. Protein: CASGVAGAYGNIQYF.

V gene TRBV2 combines with J gene TRBJ1-1; 7 bases are shared with TRBD1. Trimming took 4 bases from V and 1 from J; bases not matched to a gene: 3. Germline values: CDR1 SNHLY, CDR2 FYNNEI. This CDR3 has 14 residues. The CDR3 reads CASSGGQENTEAFF. In nucleotides, the CDR3 is TGTGCCAGCAGTGGAGGACAGGAGAACACTGAAGCTTTCTTT.

The sample holds a few counts of this clone. This chain connects TRBV28 to TRBJ1-5; D unclear. V lost 6 bases, J lost 0 bases, and 12 bases lay in between. Germline V gene lookup returns CDR1 MDHEN and CDR2 SYDVKM. CDR3 length equals 15 residues. The CDR3 loop is CASRAGGYSNQPQHF. The CDR3 bases are TGTGCCAGCAGGGCGGGTGGGTATAGCAATCAGCCCCAGCATTTT.

The J gene is TRBJ1-1, the V gene TRBV18; a weak D match, TRBD1 (6 bases). The CDR3 is 15 residues long. The V end was cut by 2 bases, the J end by 0 bases, with 10 bases between. Per the germline V gene, CDR1 is KGHSH and CDR2 is LQKENI. CDR3 nucleotide sequence: TGTGCCAGCTCACCAAGACAGGAGATGAACACTGAAGCTTTCTTT. Its translation is CASSPRQEMNTEAFF.

This chain connects TRBV7-9 to TRBJ1-2; perhaps TRBD1 as D (5 bases). V was cut by 3 bases and J by 4 bases, with 12 bases left in between. The germline V gene has CDR1 SEHNR and CDR2 FQNEAQ (reference sequence). The CDR3 extends over 14 amino acids. The CDR3 sequence: CASSLVRGSYGYTF. The CDR3 coding sequence is TGTGCCAGCAGCTTGGTAAGGGGAAGCTATGGCTACACCTTC. The whole variable domain, filled in from reference TRBV7-9 and TRBJ1-2, reads DTGVSQNPRHKITKRGQNVTFRCDPISEHNRLYWYRQTLGQGPEFLTYFQNEAQLEKSRLLSDRFSAERPKGSFSTLEIQRTEQGDSAMYLCASSLVRGSYGYTFGSGTRLTVV.